The 19 T cell receptor beta chains given below trace back to one sample, sequenced in a study of cytomegalovirus exposure and HLA in healthy donors (dated 2017 in TCRdb). The library was prepared using the immunoSEQ multiplex PCR assay. For the multiplex PCR, a mixture combining 60 forward primers for TCR Vbeta segments and 13 reverse primers for TCR Jbeta segments was used. This immuneACCESS table, as held by TCRdb, lists in-frame sequences with V and J called but not all clones. Of the missing ones, under half trace to an unresolved V gene in checked studies; the others have no known cause. The sample table records 72,000 or so clones; roughly 68% of these occur just once. Around 3% of the sample goes to the ten largest clones. The sequenced sample was PBMCs. These TCRs come from a woman in her 50s in good health and CMV-seronegative.

The chain is built from TRBV7-6 and TRBJ2-1; the match to TRBD2 covers 10 bases. CDR3 length equals 15 residues. V gave up 1 base and J gave up 7 bases; unmatched junction bases: 4. Germline CDR1 is SGHVS and CDR2 is FNYEAQ. Here the CDR3 reads CASSLDWTSGNEQFF. The DNA of the CDR3 is TGTGCCAGCAGCTTAGATTGGACTAGCGGAAATGAGCAGTTCTTC.

The V and J genes are TRBV28 and TRBJ1-1; 11 bases align to TRBD1. CDR1 MDHEN and CDR2 SYDVKM come from the germline V gene. The V segment lost 3 bases and the J segment 10 bases; nucleotides outside the gene matches: 10. The CDR3 runs 15 residues. The CDR3, as DNA: TGTGCCAGCAGTTTGGGAGGACAGGGGGCGGAAGGAGCTTTCTTT. Amino acid sequence: CASSLGGQGAEGAFF.

The rearrangement joins TRBV7-2 to TRBJ2-5, with 10 bases aligning to TRBD2. The CDR3 has 15 amino acids. After removal of 1 base from V and 4 bases from J, the junction contained 3 bases not matched to a gene. CDR1 and CDR2 (germline): SGHTA, FQGNSA. This CDR3 reads CASSLDVAGGETQYF. DNA of the CDR3: TGTGCCAGCAGCTTAGATGTAGCGGGGGGAGAGACCCAGTACTTC.

The chain employs TRBV7-8 and TRBJ1-2; the match to TRBD1 covers 7 bases. With 5 bases clipped from V and 2 bases from J, the junction kept 2 bases outside the gene matches. Germline CDR1 reads SGHVS; CDR2 reads FQNEAQ. The CDR3 consists of 13 residues. This chain's CDR3 is CASSRQGNYGYTF. The CDR3 DNA reads TGTGCCAGCAGCCGACAGGGAAACTATGGCTACACCTTC. Full variable domain (outside the CDR3, taken from reference TRBV7-8 and TRBJ1-2): GAGVSQSPRYKVAKRGQDVALRCDPISGHVSLFWYQQALGQGPEFLTYFQNEAQLDKSGLPSDRFFAERPEGSVSTLKIQRTQQEDSAVYLCASSRQGNYGYTFGSGTRLTVV.

This chain connects TRBV5-1 to TRBJ1-3; D gene unclear. Germline V gives CDR1 SGHRS, CDR2 YFSETQ. The CDR3 extends over 14 amino acids. V lost 4 bases and J lost 2, with 10 bases in between. The CDR3 spells CASSLTEPGNTIYF. The DNA for the CDR3 is TGCGCCAGCAGCCTAACAGAGCCTGGAAACACCATATATTTT.

The J gene is TRBJ2-5, the V gene TRBV11-2, with 7 bases matching TRBD2. CDR1 SGHAT and CDR2 FQNNGV come from the germline V gene. This CDR3 comprises 14 residues. The trim removed 2 bases at V and 1 base at J, leaving 1 base unmatched. This chain's CDR3 is CASSLLAGQETQYF. CDR3 nucleotide sequence: TGTGCCAGCAGCTTATTAGCGGGCCAAGAGACCCAGTACTTC. The full variable domain, rest sourced from reference TRBV11-2 and TRBJ2-5, is EAGVAQSPRYKIIEKRQSVAFWCNPISGHATLYWYQQILGQGPKLLIQFQNNGVVDDSQLPKDRFSAERLKGVDSTLKIQPAKLEDSAVYLCASSLLAGQETQYFGPGTRLLVL.

V and J are TRBV28 and TRBJ1-2; unclear D gene. Germline V gene data show CDR1 as MDHEN and CDR2 as SYDVKM. This CDR3 region has 15 residues. V lost 1 base and J 0 bases, leaving 9 bases between the germline ends. The DNA of the CDR3 is TGTGCCAGCAGTTTATATGTCGGGACTAACTATGGCTACACCTTC. Translation: CASSLYVGTNYGYTF.

The CDR3 nucleotides read TGTGCCTGGAGTCCTCTAGCGGGAGGTAATGAGCAGTTCTTC. It is translated as CAWSPLAGGNEQFF. The chain links TRBV30 to TRBJ2-1, with TRBD2 matching over 11 bases. Losses at the gene ends were 2 bases for V and 7 bases for J; bases not matched to a gene: 4. The CDR3 contains 14 residues. Germline V gene data show CDR1 as GTSNPN and CDR2 as SVGIG (reference sequence).

In DNA, the CDR3 is TGTGCCAGCAGTGACTACAGGGCGTCCTACAATGAGCAGTTCTTC. Protein product: CASSDYRASYNEQFF. This chain uses TRBV25-1 with TRBJ2-1, with D perhaps matching TRBD1 (6 bases). Trimming stripped 3 bases from V and 1 base from J, with 10 bases between. CDR1 is MGHDK, CDR2 SYGVNS, per germline. The CDR3 has 15 residues.

This clone was counted only a few times. J is TRBJ2-2 and V is TRBV2; D is ambiguous. In germline, CDR1 is SNHLY, CDR2 FYNNEI. The CDR3 is 13 residues long. V lost 5 bases, J lost 6 bases, and 10 bases lay in between. The CDR3 spells CASSIGWSGELFF. The CDR3 DNA sequence: TGTGCCAGCAGTATCGGGTGGTCCGGGGAGCTGTTTTTT.

The chain employs TRBV10-3 and TRBJ1-1; D perhaps matches TRBD1 (6 bases). Germline V gene lookup returns CDR1 ENHRY and CDR2 SYGVKD. Between the trimmed V and J ends, which lost 3 bases and 1 base, there was a span of 9 bases. This CDR3 has 14 residues. As DNA, the CDR3 is TGTGCCATCAGTGAACAGGGCCGGAACACTGAAGCTTTCTTT. Protein: CAISEQGRNTEAFF.

V and J are TRBV29-1 and TRBJ2-1; 8 bases are a match to TRBD2. Per the germline V gene, CDR1 is SQVTM and CDR2 is ANQGSEA. The V segment lost 0 bases and the J segment 2 bases; nucleotides outside the gene matches: 6. This CDR3 contains 16 residues. The CDR3 region is CSVEDPGTSTYNEQFF. The CDR3 coding sequence is TGCAGCGTTGAAGACCCCGGGACTAGTACCTACAATGAGCAGTTCTTC.

The rearrangement links TRBV6-5 to TRBJ1-5; a weak D match, TRBD1 (6 bases). Trimming removed 0 bases at V and 5 bases at J, with 11 bases between. CDR1 and CDR2 from the germline V gene are MNHEY and SVGAGI. The CDR3 length is 15 residues. The CDR3 sequence: CASSYSPGGHQPQHF. The CDR3 DNA sequence: TGTGCCAGCAGTTACTCGCCGGGGGGCCATCAGCCCCAGCATTTT.

This clone has a handful of counts. The gene calls are TRBV5-4 and TRBJ2-1; 10 bases align to TRBD2. This CDR3 has 16 residues. Trimming at V came to 1 base and at J to 2 bases, leaving 3 bases not matched to a gene. Germline V gene lookup returns CDR1 SGHNT and CDR2 YYREEE (reference sequence). CDR3 amino acids: CASSLSLAGAYNEQFF. CDR3 DNA: TGTGCCAGCAGCTTGTCCCTAGCGGGGGCCTACAATGAGCAGTTCTTC.

This chain connects TRBV29-1 to TRBJ1-5, with no clear D. The V and J ends lost 4 bases and 7 bases respectively, with 11 bases between them. There are 12 residues in the CDR3. Germline V gene sequence: CDR1 SQVTM, CDR2 ANQGSEA. DNA of the CDR3: TGCAGCGTTGGAGGGAGAGGGCAGCCCCAGCATTTT. Amino acids: CSVGGRGQPQHF.

This rearrangement joins TRBV4-3 to TRBJ2-3; 9 bases map to TRBD2. This CDR3 comprises 17 residues. The germline V gene has CDR1 LGHNA and CDR2 YSLEER. V trimming: 0 bases; J trimming: 9 bases; junction bases outside the gene matches: 13. CDR3 in DNA: TGCGCCAGCAGCCAAGATATCGGTGCGGGAGGGTCCCTGACGCAGTATTTT. As protein: CASSQDIGAGGSLTQYF.

The V gene is TRBV5-6, the J gene TRBJ1-3; no firm D call. Trimming took 4 bases from V and 1 from J, leaving 15 bases between them. The CDR3 runs 16 residues. Germline lookup yields CDR1 SGHDT and CDR2 YYEEEE. CDR3 residues: CASSPRPLASGNTIYF. CDR3 sequence (DNA): TGTGCCAGCAGCCCCCGACCGTTAGCGTCTGGAAACACCATATATTTT. The full variable domain, with the rest looked up from reference TRBV5-6 and TRBJ1-3, is DAGVTQSPTHLIKTRGQQVTLRCSPKSGHDTVSWYQQALGQGPQFIFQYYEEEERQRGNFPDRFSGHQFPNYSSELNVNALLLGDSALYLCASSPRPLASGNTIYFGEGSWLTVV.

This clone is classed as medium-sized. The chain carries TRBV2 and TRBJ1-5; TRBD1 is a possible D gene (6 bases). The CDR3 is 18 amino acids. Germline V gene sequence: CDR1 SNHLY, CDR2 FYNNEI. V was clipped by 4 bases and J by 6 bases, with 25 bases between them. In nucleotides, the CDR3 is TGTGCCAGCAGTGGACTGAAAAGGGGGGAGGGTTCTAGTCAGCCCCAGCATTTT. This gives the protein CASSGLKRGEGSSQPQHF.

This chain links TRBV15 with TRBJ1-5; possibly TRBD1 for D (6 bases). Germline values: CDR1 LNHNV, CDR2 YYDKDF (reference sequence). With 0 bases removed from V and 7 bases from J, the gap between germline ends came to 13 bases. CDR3 length: 15 amino acids. The CDR3: CATSREQGADQPQHF. Written as DNA, the CDR3 is TGTGCCACCAGCAGAGAACAGGGTGCCGACCAGCCCCAGCATTTT.